This TCR beta chain originates from a study of blood T cells in healthy people across ages. A second roughly 6 to 12 cycle PCR used barcoded and J-beta primers. Using its own MiXCR run on the 5' RACE reads, TCRdb lists one record per CDR3 protein. The sample contains 650,000 to 900,000 distinct CDR3 sequences, approximately 65% of which appear only once. Germline values: CDR1 LGHNA, CDR2 YSLEER. CDR3 length equals 12 residues. Trimming removed 5 bases from V and 3 bases from J, with 7 bases in between. Study-wide results and limits: The lack of PBMC sorting stopped any conclusive naive versus antigen-experienced comparison. The long-lived group displayed more naive CD4+ cells, plus higher diversity, than the aged donors did.

A remark on this clonotype: Its target is unknown.

The receptor comes from a man aged 25-45 years in good health. The sequencing input was blood. J is TRBJ1-1 and V is TRBV4-3; D is uncertain. CDR3 protein: CASSWGDTEAFF. In DNA, the CDR3 is TGCGCCAGCAGCTGGGGAGACACTGAAGCTTTCTTT.